This T cell receptor beta chain was found in a study of Ad26.COV2.S vaccination and SARS-CoV-2 variants. Overall study context: Once, or twice with 56 days between doses, Ad26.COV2.S was given intramuscularly. Regarding the study as a whole: The TCR-based breadth and depth measures might underestimate overall T cell responses.

Some clones are missing from TCRdb's copy, which holds only in-frame ones; the method was immunoSEQ multiplex PCR. The sample has about 480,000 clones; roughly nine tenths are singletons. The CDR3 runs to 16 residues. V gave up 2 bases and J gave up 5 bases; unmatched junction bases: 9. Germline V gene sequence: CDR1 MNHEY, CDR2 SVGAGI. Treatment in this sample: around 19 received Ad26.COV2.S at low or high dose, single or two shots; 5 received placebo; per-sample allocation not given. Samples were taken on day 63 after the first vaccine or placebo injection. An Ad26 vector that expressed Wuhan-strain SARS-CoV-2 spike constituted the vaccine. The sample holds one count of this clone. The target antigen is unknown.

The TCR comes from a person between 18 and 65 years old who received the Ad26.COV2.S COVID-19 vaccine or a placebo. The rearrangement links TRBV6-5 to TRBJ1-1; 9 bases align to TRBD1. Sample: peripheral blood, taken in a trial of Ad26.COV2.S vaccine versus placebo. CDR3 protein: CASSYGGGQGITEAFF. The CDR3 nucleotides read TGTGCCAGCAGTTACGGAGGAGGACAGGGGATTACTGAAGCTTTCTTT.